These 24 T cell receptor beta chains originate from one sample sequenced in a study of vaccination and CD4 T cells after COVID-19. Antigen specificity for these receptors is unknown. As to treatment: roughly 10-day PBMC culture with coronavirus spike peptide pools or control peptides (ViraFEST assay). The Oncomine TCR Beta short-read assay generated sequence data from the DNA of cultured CD4+ T cells. TCRdb reprocessed the PCR reads via MiXCR and lists one record per CDR3 protein. The sample consists of 9,500 to 15,000 distinct CDR3 sequences, 40% to 60% of them appearing once. The sequencing sample was made of CD4+ T cells from blood, cultured in vitro. The receptors were sampled from a human donor who had recovered from COVID-19.

The J gene is TRBJ1-1, the V gene TRBV28; 7 bases align to TRBD1. V dropped 10 bases and J dropped 0; count of bases not matched to a gene: 14. The CDR3 sequence is 16 residues long. Germline assignment: CDR1 MDHEN and CDR2 SYDVKM. The CDR3 loop reads CATRRQGGGMNTEAFF. The CDR3 bases are TGTGCCACAAGGCGACAGGGCGGAGGGATGAACACTGAAGCTTTCTTT.

CDR3: CASSPYIQDGLTYGYTF. The CDR3 region has the DNA TGTGCCAGCTCACCCTACATACAAGACGGTCTTACGTATGGCTACACCTTC. The V and J genes are TRBV18 and TRBJ1-2; D is unclear. From germline, CDR1 is KGHSH and CDR2 LQKENI. V was clipped by 3 bases and J by 5 bases, with 22 bases between them. The CDR3 consists of 17 residues.

This clonotype occurred a few times. The chain links TRBV7-6 to TRBJ1-2; D gene uncertain. This CDR3 is built from 14 residues. Trimming left V 1 base short and J 0 bases short, with 6 bases between. CDR1 is SGHVS and CDR2 is FNYEAQ in the germline V gene. The CDR3 sequence: CASSLGQSNYGYTF. The CDR3 DNA reads as TGTGCCAGCAGCTTAGGACAATCTAACTATGGCTACACCTTC. Using reference TRBV7-6 and TRBJ1-2 for the parts outside the CDR3, the full variable domain is GAGVSQSPRYKVTKRGQDVALRCDPISGHVSLYWYRQALGQGPEFLTYFNYEAQQDKSGLPNDRFSAERPEGSISTLTIQRTEQRDSAMYRCASSLGQSNYGYTFGSGTRLTVV.

The sample holds a few counts of this clonotype. The chain joins TRBV30 to TRBJ2-2; no clear D gene. The germline V gene has CDR1 GTSNPN and CDR2 SVGIG (reference sequence). The CDR3 contains 15 residues. V was shortened by 6 bases and J by 0 bases, with 14 bases between the two germline ends. The CDR3 region is CACPLDQTNTGELFF. CDR3 nucleotides: TGTGCCTGTCCTTTAGACCAGACGAACACCGGGGAGCTGTTTTTT. The full variable domain, rest sourced from reference TRBV30 and TRBJ2-2, is SQTIHQWPATLVQPVGSPLSLECTVEGTSNPNLYWYRQAAGRGLQLLFYSVGIGQISSEVPQNLSASRPQDRQFILSSKKLLLSDSGFYLCACPLDQTNTGELFFGEGSRLTVL.

In its sample, this clonotype was seen a few times. The chain has TRBV6-2 or TRBV6-3 and TRBJ1-1; D is perhaps TRBD1 (5 bases). The CDR3 length is 14 residues. Germline loops: CDR1 MNHEY, CDR2 SVGEGT. Trimming left V 6 bases short and J 2 bases short, with 13 bases between. CDR3 bases: TGTGCCAGCAGGGGAGGACAATTAAACACTGAAGCTTTCTTT. Amino acid sequence: CASRGGQLNTEAFF.

The rearrangement uses TRBV7-6 and TRBJ2-7; no firm D call. This CDR3 comprises 17 residues. V was clipped by 8 bases and J by 6 bases, with 29 bases between them. Germline CDR1 reads SGHVS; CDR2 reads FNYEAQ. CDR3 DNA: TGTGCCAGCTCGCAAGATTTTCGGGTTTCGTCGGCTTGCGAGCAGTACTTC. Amino acid sequence: CASSQDFRVSSACEQYF.

As to this clonotype: The junction and the germline gene differ at one end; a read error may be behind it. This sequence joins TRBV30 and TRBJ2-1, with D possibly being TRBD1 (6 bases). Germline lookup yields CDR1 GTSNPN and CDR2 SVGIG (reference sequence). The CDR3 runs 15 residues. The CDR3 DNA reads TGTGCCTGGAGGGACCGGCCAGGGGCCTACAGTGAGCAGTTCTTC. It codes for CAWRDRPGAYSEQFF.

The chain couples TRBV9 to TRBJ2-1; possibly TRBD2 for D (5 bases). There are 15 residues in the CDR3. The V gene's germline CDR1 is SGDLS and CDR2 YYNGEE. Trimming pared 1 base from V and 8 bases from J, leaving 16 bases between. Written as DNA, the CDR3 is TGTGCCAGCAGCGTATCCTTGAGAGGGTTGGATGAGCAGTTCTTC. Translated, it gives CASSVSLRGLDEQFF.

The chain is built from TRBV7-2 and TRBJ2-2; TRBD2 is a possible D gene (6 bases). The CDR3 length is 15 residues. Trimming took off 3 bases at V and 7 bases at J, with 15 bases between the two ends. Germline CDR1 and CDR2: SGHTA and FQGNSA. CDR3 nucleotide sequence: TGTGCCAGCAGCTTTGGTCGGCGGGGTAACGGGGAGCTGTTTTTT. This gives the protein CASSFGRRGNGELFF.

This clonotype was picked up a small number of times. The rearrangement uses TRBV19 and TRBJ1-2; D may be TRBD1 (5 bases). CDR3 length: 16 residues. V was trimmed by 3 bases and J by 2 bases, leaving 16 bases between them. The germline gives CDR1 LNHDA, CDR2 SQIVND (reference sequence). CDR3 nucleotide sequence: TGTGCCAGTAGTATTGAGAGGGGAGGAATGAACTATGGCTACACCTTC. Its translation is CASSIERGGMNYGYTF. The variable domain in full, with the rest retrieved from reference TRBV19 and TRBJ1-2, is DGGITQSPKYLFRKEGQNVTLSCEQNLNHDAMYWYRQDPGQGLRLIYYSQIVNDFQKGDIAEGYSVSREKKESFPLTVTSAQKNPTAFYLCASSIERGGMNYGYTFGSGTRLTVV.

This clonotype was seen a few times. The rearrangement links TRBV11-2 to TRBJ2-5, with D possibly TRBD2 on 7 matching bases. The CDR3 length is 14 residues. The V and J ends lost 0 bases and 6 bases respectively, with 11 bases between them. CDR1 SGHAT and CDR2 FQNNGV come from the germline V gene. CDR3 sequence reads: CASSLERGRQTQYF. The CDR3 bases are TGTGCCAGCAGCTTAGAGCGGGGGCGGCAGACCCAGTACTTC.

This sequence joins TRBV30 and TRBJ1-3; D not resolved. The V gene's germline CDR1 is GTSNPN and CDR2 SVGIG (reference sequence). Trimming left V 2 bases short and J 1 base short, with 12 bases between. CDR3 length: 15 amino acids. CDR3 loop: CAWSPGRASGNTIYF. In nucleotides, the CDR3 is TGTGCCTGGAGTCCCGGAAGGGCGTCTGGAAACACCATATATTTT.

The chain is built from TRBV4-1 and TRBJ1-4; D perhaps matches TRBD1 (5 bases). V was pared by 4 bases and J by 6 bases, with 15 bases between. The CDR3 runs 15 residues. Per the germline V gene, CDR1 is MGHRA and CDR2 is YSYEKL. CDR3 sequence: CASSRTGTPDEKLFF. The CDR3 region has the DNA TGCGCCAGCAGCCGGACCGGGACGCCAGATGAAAAACTGTTTTTT.

The genes are TRBV19 and TRBJ2-7, with TRBD1 identical over 10 bases. V was clipped by 6 bases and J by 4 bases; unmatched bases: 9. The CDR3 is 15 amino acids. Germline values: CDR1 LNHDA, CDR2 SQIVND (reference sequence). Here the CDR3 reads CASRTGQGGTYEQYF. The CDR3, as DNA: TGTGCCAGTAGAACCGGACAGGGGGGAACGTACGAGCAGTACTTC.

The chain recombines TRBV19 with TRBJ1-5; perhaps TRBD1 as D (5 bases). The CDR3 totals 15 residues. Looked up from germline, CDR1 is LNHDA and CDR2 is SQIVND (reference sequence). Trimming removed 1 base from V and 2 bases from J, with 9 bases in between. Here the CDR3 DNA reads TGTGCCAGTAGTATAGCAGGGACCGGCAATCAGCCCCAGCATTTT. This encodes CASSIAGTGNQPQHF.

The CDR3 nucleotides read TGTGCCACCAGCAGAGATCTAGGCAGTTACAATGAGCAGTTCTTC. This codes for CATSRDLGSYNEQFF. V gene TRBV15 combines with J gene TRBJ2-1, with D uncertain. Trimming cost V 0 bases and J 4 bases, with 10 bases left between them. The CDR3 is made up of 15 amino acids. Germline CDR1 LNHNV, CDR2 YYDKDF (reference sequence). Full variable domain (rest looked up from reference TRBV15 and TRBJ2-1): DAMVIQNPRYQVTQFGKPVTLSCSQTLNHNVMYWYQQKSSQAPKLLFHYYDKDFNNEADTPDNFQSRRPNTSFCFLDIRSPGLGDTAMYLCATSRDLGSYNEQFFGPGTRLTVL.

The chain uses TRBV15 and TRBJ2-7, with 7 nucleotides matching TRBD2. The V and J ends lost 4 bases and 2 bases, in that order; junction bases with no gene match: 11. In germline, CDR1 is LNHNV, CDR2 YYDKDF (reference sequence). This CDR3 has 16 residues. The CDR3 DNA reads as TGTGCCACCAGCAACCAAGGATGGGGGGGGACCTACGAGCAGTACTTC. The encoded protein is CATSNQGWGGTYEQYF. Based on the CDR3 plus reference TRBV15 and TRBJ2-7, the full variable domain is DAMVIQNPRYQVTQFGKPVTLSCSQTLNHNVMYWYQQKSSQAPKLLFHYYDKDFNNEADTPDNFQSRRPNTSFCFLDIRSPGLGDTAMYLCATSNQGWGGTYEQYFGPGTRLTVT.

This clonotype was counted a few times. V is TRBV6-2 or TRBV6-3 and J is TRBJ1-2; D may be TRBD1 (5 bases). From germline, CDR1 is MNHEY and CDR2 SVGEGT. V was pared by 6 bases and J by 6 bases, with 14 bases between. The CDR3 consists of 13 residues. The CDR3 DNA reads TGTGCCAGCAGCTTCGACAGTTCCGATGGCTACACCTTC. It translates to CASSFDSSDGYTF.

The chain employs TRBV6-1 and TRBJ2-3; weak D call: TRBD1 (6 bases). V was pared by 4 bases and J by 0 bases, with 14 bases between. The CDR3 contains 16 residues. Germline V gene lookup returns CDR1 MNHNS and CDR2 SASEGT. As DNA, the CDR3 is TGTGCCAGCAGTGCCAGCTCAGGGGTCAGCACAGATACGCAGTATTTT. This sequence encodes CASSASSGVSTDTQYF.

For the CDR3, the DNA is TGTGCCAGCAGCTGGGACTCCGATACGCAGTATTTT. Its protein is CASSWDSDTQYF. The rearrangement uses TRBV7-6 and TRBJ2-3; possible D gene TRBD2, 6 bases. The V gene's germline CDR1 is SGHVS and CDR2 FNYEAQ. V was trimmed by 4 bases and J by 6 bases, leaving 8 bases between them. The CDR3 has 12 amino acids.

This clonotype was counted between two and nine times. V and J are TRBV30 and TRBJ1-2, with D possibly matching TRBD1 (6 bases). The germline gives CDR1 GTSNPN, CDR2 SVGIG (reference sequence). The CDR3 extends over 15 amino acids. V was pared by 4 bases and J by 0 bases, with 15 bases between. The DNA of the CDR3 is TGTGCCTGGACGTTTACAGGGCCAGCTAACTATGGCTACACCTTC. It encodes CAWTFTGPANYGYTF.

The table lists this clonotype with a few counts. This chain connects TRBV2 to TRBJ1-6, with D uncertain. The CDR3 length is 11 residues. Trimming pared 5 bases from V and 11 bases from J, leaving 7 bases between. CDR1 is SNHLY, CDR2 FYNNEI, per germline. The CDR3 loop is CASSTRPPLHF. CDR3 coding DNA: TGTGCCAGCAGTACAAGACCACCCCTCCACTTT.

Only a few counts were recorded for this clonotype. The chain's CDR3 is CASSLVGRGNQPQHF. The CDR3 DNA follows: TGTGCCAGCAGTTTAGTAGGGAGGGGCAATCAGCCCCAGCATTTT. The chain links TRBV27 to TRBJ1-5; no reliable D call. V dropped 2 bases and J dropped 2 bases, with 10 bases sitting between them. The CDR3 is made up of 15 amino acids. Germline assignment: CDR1 MNHEY and CDR2 SMNVEV (reference sequence).

The J gene is TRBJ1-2, the V gene TRBV6-2 or TRBV6-3, with 7 nucleotides matching TRBD1. The V gene end was trimmed by 6 bases and the J gene end by 3 bases; junction bases not matched to a gene: 1. Per the germline V gene, CDR1 is MNHEY and CDR2 is SVGEGT. The CDR3 is made up of 12 amino acids. CDR3 residues: CASSTGDYGYTF. DNA for the CDR3: TGTGCCAGCAGCACAGGGGACTATGGCTACACCTTC.